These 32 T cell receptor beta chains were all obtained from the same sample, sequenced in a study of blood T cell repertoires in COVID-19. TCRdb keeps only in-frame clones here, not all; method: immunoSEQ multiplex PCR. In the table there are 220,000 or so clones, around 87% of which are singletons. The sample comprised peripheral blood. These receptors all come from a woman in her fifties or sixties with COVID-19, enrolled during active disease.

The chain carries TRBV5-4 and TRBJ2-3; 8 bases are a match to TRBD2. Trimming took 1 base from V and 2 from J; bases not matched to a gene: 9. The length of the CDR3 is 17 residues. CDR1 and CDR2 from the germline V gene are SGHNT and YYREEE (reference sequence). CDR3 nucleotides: TGTGCCAGCAGCTTGAGAATTAGCGGGGCGAACACAGATACGCAGTATTTT. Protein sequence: CASSLRISGANTDTQYF.

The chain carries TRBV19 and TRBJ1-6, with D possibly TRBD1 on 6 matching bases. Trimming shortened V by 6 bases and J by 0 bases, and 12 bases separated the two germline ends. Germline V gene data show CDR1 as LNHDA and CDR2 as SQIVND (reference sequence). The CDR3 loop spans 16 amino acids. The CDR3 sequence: CASRGADSSYNSPLHF. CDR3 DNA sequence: TGTGCCAGTAGAGGCGCGGACAGCTCCTATAATTCACCCCTCCACTTT.

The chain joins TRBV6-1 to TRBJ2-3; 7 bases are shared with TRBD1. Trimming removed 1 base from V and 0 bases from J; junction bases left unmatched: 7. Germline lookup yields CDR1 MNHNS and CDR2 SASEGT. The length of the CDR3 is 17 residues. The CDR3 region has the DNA TGTGCCAGCAGTGAAGAAGGTAGGGGACAGAGCACAGATACGCAGTATTTT. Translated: CASSEEGRGQSTDTQYF.

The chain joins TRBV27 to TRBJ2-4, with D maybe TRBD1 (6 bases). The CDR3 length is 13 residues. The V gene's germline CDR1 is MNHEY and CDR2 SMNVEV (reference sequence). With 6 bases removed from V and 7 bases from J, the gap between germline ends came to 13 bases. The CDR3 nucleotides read TGTGCCAGCAGGGGGGCGCTTTGGAACATTCAGTACTTC. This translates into CASRGALWNIQYF.

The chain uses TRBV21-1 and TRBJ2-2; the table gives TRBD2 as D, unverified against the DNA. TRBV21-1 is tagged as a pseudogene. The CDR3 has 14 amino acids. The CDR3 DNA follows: TGTCGCGGGGGGCCCATAGAGAACACCGGGGAGCTGTTTTTT. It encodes CRGGPIENTGELFF.

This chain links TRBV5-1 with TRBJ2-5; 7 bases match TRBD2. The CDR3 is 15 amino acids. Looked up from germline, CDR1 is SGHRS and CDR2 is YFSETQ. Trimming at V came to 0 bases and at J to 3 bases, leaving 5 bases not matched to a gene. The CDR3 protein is CASSLGRRGKETQYF. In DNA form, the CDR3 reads TGCGCCAGCAGCTTGGGCCGGCGGGGGAAAGAGACCCAGTACTTC.

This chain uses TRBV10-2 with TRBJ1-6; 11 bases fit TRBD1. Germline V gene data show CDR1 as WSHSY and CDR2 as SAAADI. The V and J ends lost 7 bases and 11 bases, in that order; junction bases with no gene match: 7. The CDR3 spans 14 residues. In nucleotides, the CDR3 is TGCGCCAGCAACCTGGACAGGGGGCAGACACCCCTCCACTTT. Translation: CASNLDRGQTPLHF.

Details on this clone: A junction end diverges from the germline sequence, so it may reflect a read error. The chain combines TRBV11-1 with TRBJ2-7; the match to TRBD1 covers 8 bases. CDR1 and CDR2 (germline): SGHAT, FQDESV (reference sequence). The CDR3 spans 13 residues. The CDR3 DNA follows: TGTGCCAGCAGGAGCGAGGTGACAGGGGCCCCAAACTTC. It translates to CASRSEVTGAPNF. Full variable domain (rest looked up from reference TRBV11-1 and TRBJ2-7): EAEVAQSPRYKITEKSQAVAFWCDPISGHATLYWYRQILGQGPELLVQFQDESVVDDSQLPKDRFSAERLKGVDSTLKIQPAELGDSAMYLCASRSEVTGAPNFGPGTRLTVT.

This CDR3 reads CASSYGGGGSSSLHF. As DNA, the CDR3 is TGTGCCAGCAGCTACGGGGGGGGAGGGAGTTCGTCCCTCCACTTT. V is TRBV7-8 and J is TRBJ1-6, with D perhaps matching TRBD1 (5 bases). Deletions cut 4 bases from V and 14 bases from J, with 21 bases between. The CDR3 is 15 residues long. Germline CDR1 SGHVS, CDR2 FQNEAQ.

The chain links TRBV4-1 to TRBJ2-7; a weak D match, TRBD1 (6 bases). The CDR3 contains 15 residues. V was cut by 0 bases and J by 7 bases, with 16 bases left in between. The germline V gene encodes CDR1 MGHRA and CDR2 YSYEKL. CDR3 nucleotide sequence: TGCGCCAGCAGCCAAGATCCCGGGACAAGGGAGGAGCAGTACTTC. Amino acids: CASSQDPGTREEQYF.

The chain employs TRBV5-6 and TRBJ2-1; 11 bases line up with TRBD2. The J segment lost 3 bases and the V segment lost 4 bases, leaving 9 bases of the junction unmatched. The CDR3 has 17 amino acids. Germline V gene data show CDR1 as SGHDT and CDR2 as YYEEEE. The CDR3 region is CASSVGLAGGVYNEQFF. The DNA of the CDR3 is TGTGCCAGCAGCGTGGGGCTAGCGGGGGGCGTCTACAATGAGCAGTTCTTC.

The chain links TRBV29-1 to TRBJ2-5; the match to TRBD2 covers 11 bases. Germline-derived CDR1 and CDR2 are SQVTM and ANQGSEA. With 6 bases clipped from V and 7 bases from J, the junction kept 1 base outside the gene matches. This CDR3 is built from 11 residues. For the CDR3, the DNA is TGCAGCGTAACTAGCGGGGGGACCCAGTACTTC. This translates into CSVTSGGTQYF. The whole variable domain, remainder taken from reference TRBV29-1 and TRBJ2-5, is SAVISQKPSRDICQRGTSLTIQCQVDSQVTMMFWYRQQPGQSLTLIATANQGSEATYESGFVIDKFPISRPNLTFSTLTVSNMSPEDSSIYLCSVTSGGTQYFGPGTRLLVL.

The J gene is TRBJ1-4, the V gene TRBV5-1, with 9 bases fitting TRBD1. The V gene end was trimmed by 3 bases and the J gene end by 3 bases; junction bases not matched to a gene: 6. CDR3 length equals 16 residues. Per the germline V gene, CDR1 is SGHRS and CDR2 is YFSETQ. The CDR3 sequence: CASSSQGAGANEKLFF. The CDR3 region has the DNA TGCGCCAGCAGCTCACAGGGGGCAGGGGCTAATGAAAAACTGTTTTTT.

The CDR3 DNA sequence: TGTGCCAGTAGTATGTGGAGGACAGGGTGGACCGGGGAGCTGTTTTTT. Translation gives CASSMWRTGWTGELFF. This chain links TRBV19 with TRBJ2-2; 8 bases match TRBD1. CDR1 is LNHDA and CDR2 is SQIVND in the germline V gene (reference sequence). The CDR3 covers 16 residues. Trimming removed 3 bases from V and 5 bases from J; junction bases left unmatched: 8.

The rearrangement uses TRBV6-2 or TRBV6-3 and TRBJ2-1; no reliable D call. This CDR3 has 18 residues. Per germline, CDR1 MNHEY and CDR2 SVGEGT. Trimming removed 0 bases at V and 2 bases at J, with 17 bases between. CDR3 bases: TGTGCCAGCAGTTACTCCCTAGGCAGATTCCAAGCCTACAATGAGCAGTTCTTC. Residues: CASSYSLGRFQAYNEQFF.

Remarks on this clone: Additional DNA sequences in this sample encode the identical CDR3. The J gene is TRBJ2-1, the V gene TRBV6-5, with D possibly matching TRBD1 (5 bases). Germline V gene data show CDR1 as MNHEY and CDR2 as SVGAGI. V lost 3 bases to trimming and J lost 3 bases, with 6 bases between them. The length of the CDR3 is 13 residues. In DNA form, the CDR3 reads TGTGCCAGCAGTTATGACAGCTACAATGAGCAGTTCTTC. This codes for CASSYDSYNEQFF.

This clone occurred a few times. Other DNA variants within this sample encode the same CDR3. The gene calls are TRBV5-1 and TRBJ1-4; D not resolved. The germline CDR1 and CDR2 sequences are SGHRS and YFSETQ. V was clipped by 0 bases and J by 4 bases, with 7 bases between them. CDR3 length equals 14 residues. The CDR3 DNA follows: TGCGCCAGCAGCTTGGGACTGATTAATGAAAAACTGTTTTTT. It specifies CASSLGLINEKLFF.

In DNA form, the CDR3 reads TGTGCCAGCAGTTCCTCGGGGGGGCTCATGAACACTGAAGCTTTCTTT. Protein: CASSSSGGLMNTEAFF. The chain links TRBV6-5 to TRBJ1-1; D perhaps matches TRBD1 (6 bases). Germline CDR1 reads MNHEY; CDR2 reads SVGAGI. The CDR3 contains 16 residues. Trimming removed 4 bases at V and 0 bases at J, with 15 bases between.

This chain's CDR3 is CASSLGQGKAKNIQYF. The CDR3 bases are TGTGCCAGCAGTTTGGGGCAGGGAAAAGCCAAAAACATTCAGTACTTC. This chain links TRBV27 with TRBJ2-4, with D perhaps TRBD1 (5 bases). The V gene lost 3 bases and the J gene lost 0 bases, with 12 bases spanning the gap. Germline V CDR1 and CDR2: MNHEY, SMNVEV (reference sequence). The CDR3 length is 16 residues.

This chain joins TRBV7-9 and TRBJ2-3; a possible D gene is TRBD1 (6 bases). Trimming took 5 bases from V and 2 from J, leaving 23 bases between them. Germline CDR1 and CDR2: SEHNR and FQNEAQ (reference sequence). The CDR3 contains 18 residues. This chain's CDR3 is CASSTPDGQKYPTDTQYF. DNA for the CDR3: TGTGCCAGCAGCACCCCCGATGGACAGAAGTATCCCACAGATACGCAGTATTTT.

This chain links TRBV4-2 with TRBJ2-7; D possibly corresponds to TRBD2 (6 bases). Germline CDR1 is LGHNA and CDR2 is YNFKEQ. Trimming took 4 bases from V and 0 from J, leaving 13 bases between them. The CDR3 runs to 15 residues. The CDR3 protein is CASSRGTVSSYEQYF. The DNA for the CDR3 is TGTGCCAGCAGCCGCGGGACGGTGAGCTCCTACGAGCAGTACTTC.

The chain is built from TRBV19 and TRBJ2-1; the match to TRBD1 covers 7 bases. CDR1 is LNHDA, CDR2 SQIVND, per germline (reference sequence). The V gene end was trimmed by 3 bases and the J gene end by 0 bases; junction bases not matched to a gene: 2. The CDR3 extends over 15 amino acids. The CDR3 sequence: CASSISGGSYNEQFF. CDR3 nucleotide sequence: TGTGCCAGTAGTATTTCAGGGGGCTCCTACAATGAGCAGTTCTTC.

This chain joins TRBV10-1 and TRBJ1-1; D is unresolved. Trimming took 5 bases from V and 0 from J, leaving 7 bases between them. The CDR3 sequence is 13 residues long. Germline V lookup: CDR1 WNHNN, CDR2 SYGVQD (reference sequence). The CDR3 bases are TGCGCCAGCAGTATGACTATGAACACTGAAGCTTTCTTT. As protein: CASSMTMNTEAFF.

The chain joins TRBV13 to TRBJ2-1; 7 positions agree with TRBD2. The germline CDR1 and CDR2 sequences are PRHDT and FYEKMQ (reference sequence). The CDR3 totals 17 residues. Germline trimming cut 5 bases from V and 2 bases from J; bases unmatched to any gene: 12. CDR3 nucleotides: TGTGCCAGCAGCACTCCTTCTAAGCGGGGCGCCTACAATGAGCAGTTCTTC. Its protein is CASSTPSKRGAYNEQFF.

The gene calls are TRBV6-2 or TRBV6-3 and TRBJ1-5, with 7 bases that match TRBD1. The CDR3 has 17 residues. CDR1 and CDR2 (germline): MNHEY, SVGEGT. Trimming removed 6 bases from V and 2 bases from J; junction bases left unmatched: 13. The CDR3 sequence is CASSLQTGLMGNQPQHF. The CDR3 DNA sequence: TGTGCCAGCAGCCTTCAGACAGGGTTGATGGGCAATCAGCCCCAGCATTTT.

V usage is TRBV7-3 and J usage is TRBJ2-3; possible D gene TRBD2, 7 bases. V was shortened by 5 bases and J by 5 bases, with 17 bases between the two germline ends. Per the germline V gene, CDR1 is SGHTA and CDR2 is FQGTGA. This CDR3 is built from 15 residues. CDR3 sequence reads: CASSATRGALDTQYF. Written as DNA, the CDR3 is TGTGCCAGCAGCGCTACCCGGGGGGCCTTAGATACGCAGTATTTT.

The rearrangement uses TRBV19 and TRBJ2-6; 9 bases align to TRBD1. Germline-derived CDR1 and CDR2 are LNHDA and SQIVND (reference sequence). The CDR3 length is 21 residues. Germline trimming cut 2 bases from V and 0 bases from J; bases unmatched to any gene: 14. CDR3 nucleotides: TGTGCCAGTAGTATATCGGGACAGGGATCTCTCTACCGCTCTGGGGCCAACGTCCTGACTTTC. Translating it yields CASSISGQGSLYRSGANVLTF.

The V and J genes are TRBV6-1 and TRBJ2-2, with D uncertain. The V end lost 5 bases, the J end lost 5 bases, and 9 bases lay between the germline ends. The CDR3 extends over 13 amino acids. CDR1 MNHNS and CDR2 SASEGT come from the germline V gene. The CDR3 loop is CASSFLPTGELFF. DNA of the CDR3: TGTGCCAGCAGTTTTCTCCCTACCGGGGAGCTGTTTTTT.

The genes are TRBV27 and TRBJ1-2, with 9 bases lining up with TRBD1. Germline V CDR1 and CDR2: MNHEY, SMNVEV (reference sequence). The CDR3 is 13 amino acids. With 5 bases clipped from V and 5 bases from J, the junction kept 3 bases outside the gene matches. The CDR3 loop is CASSKGQGYGYTF. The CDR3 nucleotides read TGTGCCAGCAGTAAGGGACAGGGTTATGGCTACACCTTC.

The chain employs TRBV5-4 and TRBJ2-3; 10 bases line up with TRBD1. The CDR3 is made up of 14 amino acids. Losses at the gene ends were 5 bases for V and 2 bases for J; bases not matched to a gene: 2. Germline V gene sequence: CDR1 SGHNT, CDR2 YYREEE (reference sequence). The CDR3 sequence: CASSGTGVTDTQYF. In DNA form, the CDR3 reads TGTGCCAGCAGTGGGACAGGGGTCACAGATACGCAGTATTTT.

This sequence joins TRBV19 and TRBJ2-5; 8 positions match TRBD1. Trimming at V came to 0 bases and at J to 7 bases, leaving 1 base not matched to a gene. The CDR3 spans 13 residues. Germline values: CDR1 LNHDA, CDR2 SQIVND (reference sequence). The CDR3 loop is CASSIEQGGTQYF. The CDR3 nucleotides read TGTGCCAGTAGTATAGAACAGGGGGGGACCCAGTACTTC.

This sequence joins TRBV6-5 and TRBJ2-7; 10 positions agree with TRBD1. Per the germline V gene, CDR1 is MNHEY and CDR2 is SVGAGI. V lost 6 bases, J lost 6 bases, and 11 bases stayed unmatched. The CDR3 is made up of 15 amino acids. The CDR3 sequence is CASRGGQGTIGEQYV. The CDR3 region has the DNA TGTGCCAGCAGGGGGGGACAGGGGACGATCGGCGAGCAGTACGTC.